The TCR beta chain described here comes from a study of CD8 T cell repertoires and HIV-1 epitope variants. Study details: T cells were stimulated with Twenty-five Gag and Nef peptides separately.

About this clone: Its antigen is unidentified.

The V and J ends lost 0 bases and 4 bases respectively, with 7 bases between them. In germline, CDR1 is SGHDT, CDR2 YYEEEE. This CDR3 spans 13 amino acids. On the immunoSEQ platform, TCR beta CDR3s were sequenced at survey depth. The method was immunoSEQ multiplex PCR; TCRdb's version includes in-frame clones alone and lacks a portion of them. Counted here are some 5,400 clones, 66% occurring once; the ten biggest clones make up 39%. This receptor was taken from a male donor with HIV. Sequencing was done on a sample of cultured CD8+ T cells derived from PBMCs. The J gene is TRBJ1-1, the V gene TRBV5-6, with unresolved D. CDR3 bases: TGTGCCAGCAGCTTGGCTCCGGTCACTGAAGCTTTCTTT. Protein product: CASSLAPVTEAFF.